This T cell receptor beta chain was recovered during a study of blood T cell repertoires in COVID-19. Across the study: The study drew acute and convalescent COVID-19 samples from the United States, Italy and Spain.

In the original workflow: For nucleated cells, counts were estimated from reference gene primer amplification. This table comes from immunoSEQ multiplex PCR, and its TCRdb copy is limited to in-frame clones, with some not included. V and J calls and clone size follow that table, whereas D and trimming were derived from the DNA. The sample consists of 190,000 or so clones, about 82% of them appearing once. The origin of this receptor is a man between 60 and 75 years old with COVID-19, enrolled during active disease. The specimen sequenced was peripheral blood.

The CDR3 loop is CASSPGQGITYGYTF. CDR3 sequence (DNA): TGTGCCAGCAGCCCCGGACAGGGTATCACCTATGGCTACACCTTC. The rearrangement links TRBV14 to TRBJ1-2; 8 bases line up with TRBD1. The length of the CDR3 is 15 residues. The V and J ends lost 4 bases and 4 bases, in that order; junction bases with no gene match: 8. Germline V gene sequence: CDR1 SGHDN, CDR2 FVKESK.